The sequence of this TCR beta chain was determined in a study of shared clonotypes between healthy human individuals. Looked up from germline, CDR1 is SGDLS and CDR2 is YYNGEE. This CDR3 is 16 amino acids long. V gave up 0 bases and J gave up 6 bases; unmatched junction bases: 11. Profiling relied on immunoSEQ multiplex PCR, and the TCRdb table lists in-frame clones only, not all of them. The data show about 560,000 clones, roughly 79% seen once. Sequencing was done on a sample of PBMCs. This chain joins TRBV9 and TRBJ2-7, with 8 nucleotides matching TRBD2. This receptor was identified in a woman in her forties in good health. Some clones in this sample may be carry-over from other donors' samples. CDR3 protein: CASSVDPSGGSREQYF. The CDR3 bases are TGTGCCAGCAGCGTAGACCCCAGCGGGGGAAGTCGCGAGCAGTACTTC.